The present TCR beta chain was sequenced within a study of CD8 T cells in ankylosing spondylitis. Whole-study results and caveats: In the blood and synovial fluid of reactive arthritis, some motif variants had been previously reported. One TCR beta motif, made up of under ten highly homologous variants, appeared characteristic of ankylosing spondylitis blood.

Germline V gene data show CDR1 as SGHDT and CDR2 as YYEEEE. V was cut by 0 bases and J by 5 bases, with 17 bases left in between. This CDR3 has 16 residues. This clonotype was seen only a few times. The antigen is unknown. As the method for making TCR beta libraries, quantitative 5'-RACE with molecular barcodes was used. TCRdb recomputed calls from the 5' RACE reads with MiXCR, one row per CDR3 protein. Found here are about 220,000 distinct CDR3 sequences, 8% to 11% of them singletons; the top ten hold roughly 23%. Sequencing input: blood, either unsorted or a sorted T cell fraction (not recorded which). The receptor's source is a male donor with ankylosing spondylitis or in good health (not recorded which). The rearrangement joins TRBV5-6 to TRBJ2-5; D possibly uses TRBD1 or TRBD2 (5 bases each). CDR3: CASSLGGPAKAETQYF. The CDR3 DNA follows: TGTGCCAGCAGCTTGGGGGGACCAGCCAAGGCGGAGACCCAGTACTTC.